One and the same sample provided the 5 T cell receptor beta chains below, sequenced in a study of post-analysis software for immune sequencing data. Prepared TCR beta cDNA libraries contained unique molecular identifiers. TCRdb re-analysed the PCR reads in MiXCR, keeping a single row per CDR3 protein. This sample has roughly 800,000 distinct CDR3 sequences, with around 42% found just once. Study outcomes and limitations: Comparison of patients with controls showed about 5 TRBV segments more frequent in patients, TRBV5-6, TRBV5-1 and TRBV20-1 among them.

Antigen specificity for these receptors is unknown. The sequenced sample was blood. These receptor sequences come from a girl between 5 and 17 years old with multiple sclerosis.

This chain joins TRBV20-1 and TRBJ2-1; no clear D. Trimming shortened V by 3 bases and J by 1 base, and 16 bases separated the two germline ends. Per the germline V gene, CDR1 is DFQATT and CDR2 is SNEGSKA (reference sequence). There are 16 residues in the CDR3. CDR3: CSARTDHFGSYNEQFF. The CDR3 DNA reads as TGCAGTGCTAGGACGGATCATTTTGGTTCCTACAATGAGCAGTTCTTC.

This clonotype was seen just once. The chain couples TRBV12-3 or TRBV12-4 to TRBJ1-5; TRBD1 agrees at 11 bases. Trimming cost V 3 bases and J 7 bases; bases outside gene matches: 5. The CDR3 spans 15 residues. CDR3 amino acids: CASSFGTGGRQPQHF. The CDR3 nucleotides read TGTGCCAGCAGTTTCGGGACAGGGGGTAGGCAGCCCCAGCATTTT.

This chain uses TRBV19 with TRBJ1-4; no clear D. V was cut by 3 bases and J by 10 bases, with 6 bases left in between. This CDR3 is built from 11 residues. Germline V gene sequence: CDR1 LNHDA, CDR2 SQIVND (reference sequence). This CDR3 reads CASSIWGKLFF. The DNA of the CDR3 is TGTGCCAGTAGTATCTGGGGAAAACTGTTTTTT.

V usage is TRBV20-1 and J usage is TRBJ1-1; the D gene is possibly TRBD1 (6 bases). The germline V gene has CDR1 DFQATT and CDR2 SNEGSKA (reference sequence). V lost 2 bases to trimming and J lost 4 bases, with 11 bases between them. This CDR3 contains 13 residues. Written as DNA, the CDR3 is TGCAGTGCTAGATCCATACAGGGCACTGAAGCTTTCTTT. Its translation: CSARSIQGTEAFF.

The chain employs TRBV20-1 and TRBJ2-3; D gene unclear. There are 11 residues in the CDR3. Germline CDR1 reads DFQATT; CDR2 reads SNEGSKA (reference sequence). V shed 3 bases and J shed 4 bases, with 5 bases lying between them. CDR3 region: CSARHPDTQYF. CDR3 coding DNA: TGCAGTGCTAGGCACCCAGATACGCAGTATTTT.